This T cell receptor (beta chain) was recovered during a study of follicular helper T cells after annual influenza vaccination. In the study overall: Sampling occurred days 0, 7 and 28 after each influenza vaccination. For some subjects, blood spans the 2013-2014, 2014-2015 and 2015-2016 annual vaccinations. Findings of the study overall: Plasmablast frequency change correlated with clonality change in ICOS+CD38+ cTfh.

The repertoire was sequenced with immunoSEQ multiplex PCR; TCRdb's copy has only in-frame clones and lacks some. The sample shows 5,000 to 6,500 clones, 65% to 85% of them seen only once. Notes on this clone: The antigen is unknown.

Germline CDR1 and CDR2: GTSNPN and SVGIG (reference sequence). Trimming left V 3 bases short and J 4 bases short, with 10 bases between. The length of the CDR3 is 13 residues. This sample's time point: 2015-2016 season, pre-vaccination. Each time point used about 40 to 110 mL of blood. The sequenced sample was CXCR5- memory CD4+ T cells sorted from blood, obtained on the day of influenza vaccination. J is TRBJ1-3 and V is TRBV30; D call uncertain. The TCR originated in an adult who received the influenza vaccine. The CDR3 protein is CAWRLHLGNTIYF. For the CDR3, the DNA is TGTGCCTGGAGGCTACACCTCGGAAACACCATATATTTT. The whole variable domain, remainder taken from reference TRBV30 and TRBJ1-3, is SQTIHQWPATLVQPVGSPLSLECTVEGTSNPNLYWYRQAAGRGLQLLFYSVGIGQISSEVPQNLSASRPQDRQFILSSKKLLLSDSGFYLCAWRLHLGNTIYFGEGSWLTVV.